One and the same sample provided the 11 T cell receptor beta chains below, sequenced in a study of shared clonotypes between healthy human individuals (TCRdb year 2020). The library was made by the immunoSEQ multiplex PCR assay. TCRdb stores this immuneACCESS table with in-frame sequences only. Part of the clones is absent; in the studies checked, under half of the shortfall reflects unresolved V genes, and no reason is known for the rest. Within this sample are 2 million to 3 million clones, with 90% to 95% of them counted one time only. The ten largest clones capture 0.36% of the sample. Material: naive CD4+ T cells from PBMCs. According to the study, the label for this sample's cell subset or site signals: CD45RA+ positively selected. Receptors originate from a man between 18 and 29 years old in good health. Some clones in this sample may be carry-over from other donors' samples.

The rearrangement joins TRBV28 to TRBJ1-4, with 10 bases lining up with TRBD1. Per the germline V gene, CDR1 is MDHEN and CDR2 is SYDVKM. The CDR3 loop spans 15 amino acids. V dropped 6 bases and J dropped 4; count of bases not matched to a gene: 5. DNA of the CDR3: TGTGCCAGCAGCCCCTGGACAGGGGGTAATGAAAAACTGTTTTTT. It yields the protein CASSPWTGGNEKLFF.

V usage is TRBV19 and J usage is TRBJ1-2; perhaps TRBD1 as D (6 bases). The CDR3 runs to 17 residues. Deletions cut 5 bases from V and 2 bases from J, with 21 bases between. Germline CDR1 is LNHDA and CDR2 is SQIVND (reference sequence). For the CDR3, the DNA is TGTGCCAGTAGTCTACGACTCCTCCGGGGGGCCAACTATGGCTACACCTTC. This translates into CASSLRLLRGANYGYTF.

J is TRBJ1-2 and V is TRBV4-2; no clear D gene. Trimming took off 1 base at V and 7 bases at J, with 16 bases between the two ends. Germline loops: CDR1 LGHNA, CDR2 YNFKEQ. This CDR3 has 15 amino acids. The CDR3 spells CASSQVGINSPGYTF. As DNA, the CDR3 is TGTGCCAGCAGCCAAGTGGGGATAAACAGTCCTGGCTACACCTTC.

V is TRBV6-5 and J is TRBJ1-1; D is ambiguous. Per germline, CDR1 MNHEY and CDR2 SVGAGI. V lost 0 bases to trimming and J lost 4 bases, with 9 bases between them. CDR3 length: 14 residues. The CDR3 loop is CASSYSPSSTEAFF. The DNA for the CDR3 is TGTGCCAGCAGTTACTCGCCGAGCAGCACTGAAGCTTTCTTT.

This chain links TRBV5-4 with TRBJ2-3; 9 bases map to TRBD2. After removal of 4 bases from V and 0 bases from J, the junction contained 6 bases not matched to a gene. The CDR3 contains 16 residues. In germline, CDR1 is SGHNT, CDR2 YYREEE (reference sequence). The CDR3 sequence is CASSKSLAGSTDTQYF. The DNA of the CDR3 is TGTGCCAGCAGCAAATCCCTAGCGGGAAGCACAGATACGCAGTATTTT.

The chain joins TRBV6-5 to TRBJ1-5; 9 bases are a match to TRBD1. V dropped 6 bases and J dropped 2; count of bases not matched to a gene: 5. Germline V CDR1 and CDR2: MNHEY, SVGAGI. This CDR3 has 15 amino acids. As DNA, the CDR3 is TGTGCCAGCAGCCGACAGGGGGGAGGCAATCAGCCCCAGCATTTT. The encoded protein is CASSRQGGGNQPQHF.

This clone was counted once. The chain employs TRBV14 and TRBJ2-3; 7 bases map to TRBD1. Losses at the gene ends were 4 bases for V and 4 bases for J; bases not matched to a gene: 8. The length of the CDR3 is 15 residues. CDR1 is SGHDN, CDR2 FVKESK, per germline. CDR3 amino acids: CASSRTTGVADTQYF. The CDR3 nucleotides are TGTGCCAGCAGCCGGACAACAGGGGTAGCAGATACGCAGTATTTT.

V and J are TRBV2 and TRBJ2-7; 8 positions agree with TRBD2. Germline trimming cut 2 bases from V and 3 bases from J; bases unmatched to any gene: 6. Germline loops: CDR1 SNHLY, CDR2 FYNNEI. The length of the CDR3 is 15 residues. The CDR3, as DNA: TGTGCCAGCAGTGAAATCTTAGCGGGGAGCTACGAGCAGTACTTC. It codes for CASSEILAGSYEQYF.

This chain joins TRBV29-1 and TRBJ1-1; 7 positions match TRBD1. Germline values: CDR1 SQVTM, CDR2 ANQGSEA. The CDR3 extends over 13 amino acids. Germline trimming cut 5 bases from V and 5 bases from J; bases unmatched to any gene: 8. CDR3 amino acids: CSVRRQGGTEAFF. In DNA form, the CDR3 reads TGCAGCGTTCGGCGGCAGGGGGGGACTGAAGCTTTCTTT.

The chain joins TRBV18 to TRBJ2-1, with D tentatively TRBD2 (5 bases). The CDR3 runs 15 residues. The ends were cut back, 3 bases at V and 8 bases at J, with 17 bases in the middle. Germline CDR1 reads KGHSH; CDR2 reads LQKENI. CDR3 sequence reads: CASSPLQAAPDEQFF. CDR3 DNA sequence: TGTGCCAGCTCACCGCTTCAAGCGGCCCCGGATGAGCAGTTCTTC.

The rearrangement uses TRBV6-6 and TRBJ2-7; the D gene is possibly TRBD1 (7 bases). CDR1 and CDR2 from the germline V gene are MNHNY and SVGAGI (reference sequence). Trimming removed 6 bases at V and 7 bases at J, with 13 bases between. The CDR3 extends over 12 amino acids. The CDR3 bases are TGTGCCAGCAGACCCCAGGGGGGTGAGCAGTACTTC. Its translation: CASRPQGGEQYF.